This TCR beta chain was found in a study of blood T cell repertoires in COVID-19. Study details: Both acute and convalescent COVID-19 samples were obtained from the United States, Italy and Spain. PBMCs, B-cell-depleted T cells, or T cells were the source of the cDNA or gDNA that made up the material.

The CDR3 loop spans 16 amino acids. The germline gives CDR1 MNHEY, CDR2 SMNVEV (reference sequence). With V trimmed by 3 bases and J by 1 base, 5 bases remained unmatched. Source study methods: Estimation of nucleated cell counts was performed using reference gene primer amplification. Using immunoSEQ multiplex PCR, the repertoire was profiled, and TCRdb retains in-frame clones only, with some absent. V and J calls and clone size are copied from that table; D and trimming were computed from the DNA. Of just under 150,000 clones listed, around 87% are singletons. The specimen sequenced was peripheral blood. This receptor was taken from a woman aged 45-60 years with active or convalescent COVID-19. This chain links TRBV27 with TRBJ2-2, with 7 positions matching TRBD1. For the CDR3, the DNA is TGTGCCAGCAGTTTGGTAACAGGGGAGAACACCGGGGAGCTGTTTTTT. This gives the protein CASSLVTGENTGELFF.